Listed here are 19 T cell receptor beta chains from one sample, sequenced in a study of blood T cell repertoires in COVID-19. Data came from immunoSEQ multiplex PCR; TCRdb stores just in-frame clones and leaves some out. The sample contains around 110,000 clones, just under 85% of which appear only once. Sequencing input: peripheral blood. These receptor sequences come from a man aged 70-80 years with active or convalescent COVID-19.

The chain combines TRBV29-1 with TRBJ2-7, with D tentatively TRBD1 (6 bases). Trimming shortened V by 5 bases and J by 3 bases, and 14 bases separated the two germline ends. CDR1 is SQVTM, CDR2 ANQGSEA, per germline. The CDR3 spans 13 residues. CDR3 sequence (DNA): TGCAGCGTTATCAGGGGTGTAGACTACGAGCAGTACTTC. This codes for CSVIRGVDYEQYF.

This clone was counted only a few times. In nucleotides, the CDR3 is TGTGCCAGCAGCCCCGGGACTAGCGCAGAGCAGTTCTTC. Translation gives CASSPGTSAEQFF. This rearrangement joins TRBV7-2 to TRBJ2-1; 10 nucleotides line up with TRBD2. Per germline, CDR1 SGHTA and CDR2 FQGNSA. The CDR3 contains 13 residues. V lost 5 bases to trimming and J lost 10 bases; unmatched junction nucleotides: 5.

V usage is TRBV7-9 and J usage is TRBJ1-3; D unresolved. CDR3 length: 14 amino acids. Trimming cost V 0 bases and J 3 bases, with 6 bases left between them. The V gene's germline CDR1 is SEHNR and CDR2 FQNEAQ (reference sequence). The CDR3 region has the DNA TGTGCCAGCAGCTTAGCCCGGGGTGGAAACACCATATATTTT. It encodes CASSLARGGNTIYF.

The chain joins TRBV29-1 to TRBJ1-1, with unresolved D. V was trimmed by 5 bases and J by 0 bases, leaving 19 bases between them. Germline CDR1 reads SQVTM; CDR2 reads ANQGSEA. This CDR3 spans 16 amino acids. The CDR3 is CSVFPPPGALNTEAFF. In DNA form, the CDR3 reads TGCAGCGTTTTTCCCCCCCCGGGAGCCCTGAACACTGAAGCTTTCTTT.

The chain combines TRBV11-3 with TRBJ2-5; TRBD2 matches 9 bases. Germline lookup yields CDR1 SGHNT and CDR2 YENEEA. The CDR3 sequence is 14 residues long. The V gene end was trimmed by 4 bases and the J gene end by 5 bases; junction bases not matched to a gene: 5. As DNA, the CDR3 is TGTGCCAGCAGCTCTCGGACTAGCGCGGAGACCCAGTACTTC. Translation: CASSSRTSAETQYF. Filled out from reference TRBV11-3 and TRBJ2-5, the complete variable domain reads EAGVVQSPRYKIIEKKQPVAFWCNPISGHNTLYWYLQNLGQGPELLIRYENEEAVDDSQLPKDRFSAERLKGVDSTLKIQPAELGDSAVYLCASSSRTSAETQYFGPGTRLLVL.

The chain couples TRBV6-1 to TRBJ2-7; 11 nucleotides align to TRBD2. J lost 7 bases, V lost 4 bases, and 15 bases had no gene match. The CDR3 totals 17 residues. The germline V gene encodes CDR1 MNHNS and CDR2 SASEGT. DNA of the CDR3: TGTGCCAGCAGTGTAACTAGCGGGAGTGGGGGCTCTATTGAGCAGTACTTC. Its protein is CASSVTSGSGGSIEQYF.

This sequence joins TRBV9 and TRBJ1-6; 10 bases are a match to TRBD1. The CDR3 length is 16 residues. Germline CDR1 and CDR2: SGDLS and YYNGEE. J lost 5 bases, V lost 4 bases, and 6 bases had no gene match. The CDR3 bases are TGTGCCAGCAGCCCGGGACAGGGGAGGAATAATTCACCCCTCCACTTT. Amino acids: CASSPGQGRNNSPLHF.

The chain carries TRBV6-5 and TRBJ1-2, with 8 bases aligning to TRBD1. Trimming cost V 6 bases and J 6 bases; bases outside gene matches: 6. CDR3 size: 13 residues. The germline V gene has CDR1 MNHEY and CDR2 SVGAGI. The chain's CDR3 is CASRMTGDHGYTF. The CDR3 region has the DNA TGTGCCAGCAGGATGACAGGGGACCATGGCTACACCTTC.

CDR3 sequence reads: CASSTGQGFTEAFF. The CDR3 DNA reads TGTGCCAGTAGTACTGGACAGGGATTCACTGAAGCTTTCTTT. The chain joins TRBV19 to TRBJ1-1; 8 bases fit TRBD1. The CDR3 loop spans 14 amino acids. The ends lost 4 bases at V and 4 bases at J; junction bases unmatched: 5. The germline CDR1 and CDR2 sequences are LNHDA and SQIVND (reference sequence).

V is TRBV18 and J is TRBJ2-1, with TRBD1 identical over 7 bases. The CDR3 contains 15 residues. Germline assignment: CDR1 KGHSH and CDR2 LQKENI. With V trimmed by 3 bases and J by 6 bases, 8 bases remained unmatched. This CDR3 is CASSPWDRSLNEQFF. CDR3 DNA sequence: TGTGCCAGCTCACCCTGGGACAGAAGCCTCAATGAGCAGTTCTTC.

This sequence joins TRBV18 and TRBJ2-1; a possible D gene is TRBD2 (6 bases). Trimming left V 5 bases short and J 5 bases short, with 16 bases between. Germline lookup yields CDR1 KGHSH and CDR2 LQKENI. The CDR3 loop spans 15 amino acids. CDR3 residues: CASSSTDGGDNEQFF. As DNA, the CDR3 is TGTGCCAGCTCATCGACAGATGGCGGGGACAATGAGCAGTTCTTC.

V is TRBV3-1 (or the pseudogene TRBV3-2) and J is TRBJ2-1; the match to TRBD2 covers 7 bases. Germline CDR1 is LGHDT and CDR2 is YNNKEL (reference sequence). The V and J ends lost 3 bases and 4 bases, in that order; junction bases with no gene match: 6. CDR3 length: 15 residues. CDR3 sequence (DNA): TGTGCCAGCAGCCACCGGTCTAGCGGATACAATGAGCAGTTCTTC. Encoded protein: CASSHRSSGYNEQFF.

The chain has TRBV10-3 and TRBJ2-2; TRBD1 aligns across 9 bases. The germline V gene has CDR1 ENHRY and CDR2 SYGVKD. The CDR3 consists of 15 residues. V was pared by 6 bases and J by 3 bases, with 5 bases of the junction left unmatched. In nucleotides, the CDR3 is TGTGCCATCAGACAGGGGGCGTCTGACACCGGGGAGCTGTTTTTT. It codes for CAIRQGASDTGELFF.

This clone was observed a single time. The genes are TRBV19 and TRBJ2-1, with TRBD2 identical over 13 bases. The V segment lost 1 base and the J segment 15 bases; nucleotides outside the gene matches: 3. The CDR3 consists of 13 residues. CDR1 LNHDA and CDR2 SQIVND come from the germline V gene (reference sequence). As DNA, the CDR3 is TGTGCCAGTAGTATAGCCGGGACTAGCGGGACGTTCTTC. Translation: CASSIAGTSGTFF.

This clone has a count of ten or more. J is TRBJ2-5 and V is TRBV6-1, with D tentatively TRBD2 (7 bases). CDR3 length equals 15 residues. CDR1 is MNHNS and CDR2 is SASEGT in the germline V gene. V dropped 3 bases and J dropped 5 bases, with 16 bases sitting between them. The CDR3 region has the DNA TGTGCCAGCAGTGAGGTTCGGGGGGCTGGGGAGACCCAGTACTTC. Its translation: CASSEVRGAGETQYF.

In its sample, this clone is medium-sized. This chain's CDR3 is CAASSIRTGANTGELFF. For the CDR3, the DNA is TGTGCCGCCAGTAGTATTCGGACAGGGGCTAACACCGGGGAGCTGTTTTTT. The chain is built from TRBV19 and TRBJ2-2; 9 bases align to TRBD1. The CDR3 is 17 residues long. CDR1 LNHDA and CDR2 SQIVND come from the germline V gene (reference sequence). V trimming: 11 bases; J trimming: 2 bases; junction bases outside the gene matches: 15.

V usage is TRBV5-1 and J usage is TRBJ2-1; D is perhaps TRBD2 (5 bases). V dropped 0 bases and J dropped 5 bases, with 9 bases sitting between them. The CDR3 sequence is 14 residues long. The germline V gene has CDR1 SGHRS and CDR2 YFSETQ. The CDR3 sequence is CASSLGGLNNEQFF. CDR3 nucleotides: TGCGCCAGCAGCTTGGGCGGGCTGAACAATGAGCAGTTCTTC.

V usage is TRBV4-1 and J usage is TRBJ2-5, with 8 bases that match TRBD2. The CDR3 consists of 15 residues. V lost 1 base and J lost 4; bases outside the gene matches: 5. The germline V gene has CDR1 MGHRA and CDR2 YSYEKL. The CDR3 spells CASSQGQSGRETQYF. DNA for the CDR3: TGCGCCAGCAGCCAAGGTCAAAGCGGGAGAGAGACCCAGTACTTC.

J is TRBJ1-6 and V is TRBV27; 8 bases are a match to TRBD1. The CDR3 totals 15 residues. Germline-derived CDR1 and CDR2 are MNHEY and SMNVEV (reference sequence). Losses at the gene ends were 5 bases for V and 2 bases for J; bases not matched to a gene: 2. The CDR3 loop is CASSTGGAYNSPLHF. Written as DNA, the CDR3 is TGTGCCAGCAGTACAGGGGGTGCCTATAATTCACCCCTCCACTTT.